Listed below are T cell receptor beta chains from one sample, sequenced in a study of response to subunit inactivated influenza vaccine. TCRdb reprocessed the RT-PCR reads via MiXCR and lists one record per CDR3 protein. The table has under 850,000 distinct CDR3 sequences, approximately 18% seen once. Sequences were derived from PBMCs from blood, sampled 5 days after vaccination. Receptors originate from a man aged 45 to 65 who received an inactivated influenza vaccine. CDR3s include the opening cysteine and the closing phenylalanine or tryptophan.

CASSLNGDSPLHF,TRBJ1-6,TRBV28
CASSFIAGGTDTQYF,TRBJ2-3,TRBV12-3/TRBV12-4
CASSLAQIYNEQFF,TRBJ2-1,TRBV5-1
CSAQRTAQETQYF,TRBJ2-5,TRBV20-1
CASRRDRAEQFF,TRBJ2-1,TRBV12-3/TRBV12-4
CASSLGGAQGETQYF,TRBJ2-5,TRBV5-1
CASSLDRALEQYF,TRBJ2-7,TRBV12-3/TRBV12-4
CASSFRQGVYEQYF,TRBJ2-7,TRBV5-1
CASSLDFRGLGEQFF,TRBJ2-1,TRBV12-3/TRBV12-4
CASRPDTASYEQYF,TRBJ2-7,TRBV6-1
CSARSLGGGDYNEQFF,TRBJ2-1,TRBV20-1
CASSLAGLTEAFF,TRBJ1-1,TRBV7-3
CASSFWLGATGELFF,TRBJ2-2,TRBV5-6
CASSPLAGGRTDTQYF,TRBJ2-3,TRBV7-3
CASSPDRVLLHEQYF,TRBJ2-7,TRBV12-3/TRBV12-4
CASSRGTGEQFF,TRBJ2-1,TRBV6-2/TRBV6-3
CASSYVGYEQYF,TRBJ2-7,TRBV6-2/TRBV6-3
CASSLIRGHEQFF,TRBJ2-1,TRBV27
CASRNAPSGAYTQYF,TRBJ2-3,TRBV6-2/TRBV6-3
CSAEDRRPGEQYF,TRBJ2-7,TRBV20-1
CSAIEIEGGQPQHF,TRBJ1-5,TRBV20-1
CASKRGSRDTQYF,TRBJ2-3,TRBV28
CASSSLSVTGRSGRNQPQHF,TRBJ1-5,TRBV11-1
CASSQAVTGNTEAFF,TRBJ1-1,TRBV4-3
CASSSDPGTALLGGYTF,TRBJ1-2,TRBV6-5
CASRLTGSYNEQFF,TRBJ2-1,TRBV6-1
CASSQFPWTGRTGELFF,TRBJ2-2,TRBV28
CASSLYVGASGETQYF,TRBJ2-5,TRBV7-9
CASSPYWGTSYEQYF,TRBJ2-7,TRBV11-2
CASSQVTTRSYNEQFF,TRBJ2-1,TRBV4-2